A single sample gave rise to the 21 T cell receptor beta chains below, sequenced in a study of blood T cells in healthy people across ages. Sample-barcoded 5' priming and a J-beta primer mix drove a second PCR of roughly 6 to 12 cycles. TCRdb fed the 5' RACE reads into MiXCR, producing one record per CDR3 protein. The repertoire includes roughly 800,000 distinct CDR3 sequences, nearly 60% of them detected once, and 20% to 25% sits in the top ten. The sample comprised blood. The receptors stem from a man aged 25-45 years in good health.

The rearrangement uses TRBV7-9 and TRBJ2-1; the D call may be TRBD1 or TRBD2 (5 bases each). There are 11 residues in the CDR3. CDR1 and CDR2 from the germline V gene are SEHNR and FQNEAQ (reference sequence). Trimming cost V 5 bases and J 13 bases, with 12 bases left between them. CDR3 sequence reads: CASSLGEVQFF. The CDR3 coding sequence is TGTGCCAGCAGCCTGGGGGAAGTTCAGTTCTTC.

V and J are TRBV5-1 and TRBJ2-3; 7 nucleotides match TRBD2. The germline V gene encodes CDR1 SGHRS and CDR2 YFSETQ. CDR3 length: 17 amino acids. The V segment lost 0 bases and the J segment 7 bases; nucleotides outside the gene matches: 14. In DNA, the CDR3 is TGCGCCAGCAGCTTGGTGTCGAGCGGGGCCTCAATCTATACGCAGTATTTT. Its protein is CASSLVSSGASIYTQYF.

This clonotype was counted ten times or more. V is TRBV10-3 and J is TRBJ2-5, with D possibly matching TRBD1 (6 bases). The CDR3 consists of 14 residues. Germline V gives CDR1 ENHRY, CDR2 SYGVKD. The V end was cut by 2 bases, the J end by 7 bases, with 14 bases between. CDR3: CAISEGGTAATQYF. DNA of the CDR3: TGTGCCATCAGTGAGGGGGGCACGGCGGCGACCCAGTACTTC.

This chain connects TRBV12-3 or TRBV12-4 to TRBJ2-5, with D possibly matching TRBD2 (5 bases). This CDR3 has 15 amino acids. V lost 3 bases and J 4 bases, leaving 15 bases between the germline ends. As DNA, the CDR3 is TGTGCCAGCAGTTTGGGGAATCTAGCCGGAGAGACCCAGTACTTC. It yields the protein CASSLGNLAGETQYF.

The rearrangement joins TRBV9 to TRBJ2-3; D is perhaps TRBD1 (6 bases). V was pared by 4 bases and J by 6 bases, with 21 bases between. The length of the CDR3 is 16 residues. CDR1 and CDR2 (germline): SGDLS, YYNGEE. CDR3 coding DNA: TGTGCCAGCAGCAACGGACAGTTGGAACTTCTGGATACGCAGTATTTT. Amino acids: CASSNGQLELLDTQYF. The variable domain in full, with the rest retrieved from reference TRBV9 and TRBJ2-3, is DSGVTQTPKHLITATGQRVTLRCSPRSGDLSVYWYQQSLDQGLQFLIQYYNGEERAKGNILERFSAQQFPDLHSELNLSSLELGDSALYFCASSNGQLELLDTQYFGPGTRLTVL.

The chain has TRBV29-1 and TRBJ2-4; D might be TRBD1 (6 bases). The V end lost 6 bases, the J end lost 2 bases, and 11 bases lay between the germline ends. The germline CDR1 and CDR2 sequences are SQVTM and ANQGSEA. The CDR3 spans 13 residues. The CDR3 DNA is TGCAGCGTCCAAAGGGGGTCCAAAAACATTCAGTACTTC. It yields the protein CSVQRGSKNIQYF.

This clonotype has more than one count but fewer than ten. This chain joins TRBV12-3 or TRBV12-4 and TRBJ1-2; D gene uncertain. The CDR3 length is 14 residues. The V gene lost 3 bases and the J gene lost 2 bases, with 10 bases spanning the gap. The CDR3 is CASSFGEGNYGYTF. For the CDR3, the DNA is TGTGCCAGCAGTTTCGGAGAGGGCAACTATGGCTACACCTTC.

The chain uses TRBV7-9 and TRBJ1-2; no reliable D call. The CDR3 has 16 amino acids. Germline assignment: CDR1 SEHNR and CDR2 FQNEAQ (reference sequence). V was cut by 2 bases and J by 1 base, with 14 bases left in between. In DNA, the CDR3 is TGTGCCAGCAGCTTACCCCCGGGAACTCGTAACTATGGCTACACCTTC. This translates into CASSLPPGTRNYGYTF.

The chain links TRBV20-1 to TRBJ2-1; 10 bases fit TRBD2. The J call may be in error: the DNA end matches TRBJ2-7 better. The CDR3 length is 14 residues. Germline V gene sequence: CDR1 DFQATT, CDR2 SNEGSKA (reference sequence). CDR3 loop: CSALQAGGPYEQYF. CDR3 sequence (DNA): TGCAGTGCTCTTCAAGCGGGAGGGCCTTACGAGCAGTACTTC.

The CDR3 reads CSARTISSSYEQYF. The CDR3 DNA is TGCAGTGCTAGGACCATCAGCAGCTCCTACGAGCAGTACTTC. The chain uses TRBV20-1 and TRBJ2-1; D is undetermined. The J call is in doubt because the DNA end fits TRBJ2-7 better. Germline CDR1 and CDR2: DFQATT and SNEGSKA (reference sequence). This CDR3 region has 14 residues.

This clonotype came up many times. The CDR3 spells CSTSPVGGSSYNEQFF. The CDR3 region has the DNA TGCAGCACCTCCCCGGTGGGCGGGAGCTCCTACAATGAGCAGTTCTTC. The chain employs TRBV29-1 and TRBJ2-1; 7 positions match TRBD2. The CDR3 sequence is 16 residues long. CDR1 is SQVTM, CDR2 ANQGSEA, per germline. Trimming at V came to 8 bases and at J to 0 bases, leaving 13 bases not matched to a gene.

This clonotype was seen many times. This rearrangement joins TRBV7-8 to TRBJ2-7, with TRBD2 identical over 8 bases. Germline V gene sequence: CDR1 SGHVS, CDR2 FQNEAQ. This CDR3 region has 14 residues. V shed 6 bases and J 10 bases; nucleotides not matched to a gene: 14. The CDR3 nucleotides are TGTGCCAGCAGTCCCCCCACCTTAGCGGGATCTCAGTACTTC. This encodes CASSPPTLAGSQYF.

This sequence joins TRBV20-1 and TRBJ2-1; D might be TRBD1 or TRBD2, each matching 5 bases. CDR1 is DFQATT and CDR2 is SNEGSKA in the germline V gene (reference sequence). The CDR3 has 13 residues. Deletions cut 5 bases from V and 6 bases from J, with 14 bases between. CDR3 coding DNA: TGCAGTGCTCGGGGCCGCGTCGCCAATGAGCAGTTCTTC. It is translated as CSARGRVANEQFF.

This chain connects TRBV6-2 or TRBV6-3 to TRBJ2-2, with TRBD2 identical over 10 bases. V dropped 10 bases and J dropped 5; count of bases not matched to a gene: 10. The CDR3 consists of 15 residues. Looked up from germline, CDR1 is MNHEY and CDR2 is SVGEGT. CDR3 loop: CAIRGSGRATGELFF. The CDR3 bases are TGTGCCATAAGAGGCAGCGGGAGGGCGACCGGGGAGCTGTTTTTT.

A single count supports this clonotype. DNA for the CDR3: TGCAGTGCTGGGCGGACTAGCGGGGGCAATGAGCAGTTCTTC. Translated: CSAGRTSGGNEQFF. This chain connects TRBV20-1 to TRBJ2-1; 13 nucleotides agree with TRBD2. From germline, CDR1 is DFQATT and CDR2 SNEGSKA (reference sequence). V trimming: 5 bases; J trimming: 6 bases; junction bases outside the gene matches: 4. This CDR3 has 14 residues.

The rearrangement uses TRBV5-1 and TRBJ2-5, with 8 nucleotides matching TRBD1. V dropped 3 bases and J dropped 13; count of bases not matched to a gene: 14. Germline V gene lookup returns CDR1 SGHRS and CDR2 YFSETQ. The CDR3 sequence is 14 residues long. The CDR3 here is CASSSTGARYERYF. The CDR3 DNA sequence: TGCGCCAGCAGCTCGACAGGGGCCCGCTACGAGCGGTACTTC.

To note about this clonotype: A much larger clone differs by one base, so this may be a read error. This chain connects TRBV20-1 to TRBJ2-5; D uncertain. Trimming pared 0 bases from V and 11 bases from J, leaving 19 bases between. The CDR3 totals 14 residues. Germline values: CDR1 DFQATT, CDR2 SNEGSKA (reference sequence). CDR3 protein: CSARDRPSVSEQYF. Written as DNA, the CDR3 is TGCAGTGCTAGAGATCGCCCGTCGGTTAGTGAGCAGTACTTC.

In this sample, this clonotype turned up a few times. The rearrangement uses TRBV27 and TRBJ2-7; 7 bases line up with TRBD1. The CDR3 extends over 13 amino acids. The J segment lost 5 bases and the V segment lost 6 bases, leaving 7 bases of the junction unmatched. Germline CDR1 MNHEY, CDR2 SMNVEV (reference sequence). CDR3 loop: CASSDRAPNEQYF. The CDR3, as DNA: TGTGCCAGCAGCGACAGGGCTCCCAACGAGCAGTACTTC.

This clonotype was seen only a few times. This chain joins TRBV18 and TRBJ2-6; D tentatively fits TRBD1 or TRBD2 (6 bases each). Trimming took 3 bases from V and 0 from J, leaving 9 bases between them. The CDR3 loop spans 16 amino acids. Germline CDR1 is KGHSH and CDR2 is LQKENI. The CDR3: CASSPRDNSGANVLTF. In DNA, the CDR3 is TGTGCCAGCTCACCGCGGGACAACTCTGGGGCCAACGTCCTGACTTTC.

This clonotype was seen more than once but under ten times. The V and J genes are TRBV13 and TRBJ2-7; 7 bases line up with TRBD1. Unmatched junction bases numbered 8, after V lost 4 bases and J lost 5 bases. CDR3 size: 14 residues. Per the germline V gene, CDR1 is PRHDT and CDR2 is FYEKMQ (reference sequence). The CDR3 loop is CASSSTGISDEQYF. DNA for the CDR3: TGTGCCAGCAGCTCGACAGGGATTAGCGACGAGCAGTACTTC.

This clonotype has more than one count but fewer than ten. The gene calls are TRBV20-1 and TRBJ2-5, with D tentatively TRBD1 or TRBD2 (5 bases each). The CDR3 covers 16 residues. CDR1 DFQATT and CDR2 SNEGSKA come from the germline V gene (reference sequence). Trimming took 0 bases from V and 2 from J, leaving 16 bases between them. CDR3 region: CSARDLIGTNQETQYF. In DNA, the CDR3 is TGCAGTGCTAGAGATCTAATCGGGACCAATCAAGAGACCCAGTACTTC.